This record concerns one T cell receptor beta chain sequence. The entry originates in a study of blood T cell repertoires in COVID-19. For the study at large: From the United States, Italy and Spain came samples of acute and convalescent COVID-19. The cDNA or gDNA used as material had been derived from T cells, B-cell-depleted T cells, or PBMCs.

Authors' methods: How many nucleated cells were present was estimated from reference gene primer amplification. Data came from immunoSEQ multiplex PCR; TCRdb stores just in-frame clones and leaves some out. V, J and clone size reflect that table, while D and trimming were determined from the DNA. This table holds roughly 30,000 clones, around 85% found once. V lost 3 bases, J lost 9 bases, and 4 bases stayed unmatched. The germline CDR1 and CDR2 sequences are ENHRY and SYGVKD. The CDR3 is 13 residues long. The material sequenced was peripheral blood. This TCR was recovered from a human donor with acute or convalescent COVID-19. The donor label of this sample is uncertain. V usage is TRBV10-3 and J usage is TRBJ2-1, with TRBD2 matching over 8 bases. CDR3 coding DNA: TGTGCCATCAGTGACAAGCGGGAGAGTGAGCAGTTCTTC. This encodes CAISDKRESEQFF.